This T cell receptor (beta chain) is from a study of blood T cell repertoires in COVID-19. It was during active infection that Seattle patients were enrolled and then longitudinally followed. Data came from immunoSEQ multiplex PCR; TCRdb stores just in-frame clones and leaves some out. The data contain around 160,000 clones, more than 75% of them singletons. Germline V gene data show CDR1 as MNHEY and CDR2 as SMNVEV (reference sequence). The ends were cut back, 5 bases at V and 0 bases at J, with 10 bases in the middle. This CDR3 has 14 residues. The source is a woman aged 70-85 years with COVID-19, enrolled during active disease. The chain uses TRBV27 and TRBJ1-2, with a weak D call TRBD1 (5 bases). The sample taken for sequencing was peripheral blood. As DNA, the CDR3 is TGTGCCAGCAGTCTGGGGGGAGCTAACTATGGCTACACCTTC. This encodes CASSLGGANYGYTF.